This TCR beta chain was recovered during a study of beta chain features in type 1 diabetes. Study-wide results and limits: Cells with high TCR expression could be over-represented when cDNA is sequenced. All four CD4+ subsets of Type 1 diabetes patients contained TCRB CDR3s that were moderately but significantly shorter.

TCRB transcripts that were expressed got sequenced, as all of the isolated RNA had been reverse transcribed. The method was immunoSEQ multiplex PCR; TCRdb's version includes in-frame clones alone and lacks a portion of them. The table has roughly 230,000 clones, around 10% seen once. Of note for this clone: Its antigen is still unknown.

Germline V CDR1 and CDR2: MNHNS, SASEGT. The CDR3 extends over 12 amino acids. Trimming left V 1 base short and J 6 bases short, with 5 bases between. Donors underwent one heparinised blood draw, 95 to 150 mL on average. Researchers reported sorting CD4+ naive, central memory, regulatory and stem cell-like memory cells via CD45RO/CCR7/CD25/CD127/CD95/CD27. Specimen: naive CD4+ T cells from blood. The chain employs TRBV6-1 and TRBJ2-3; TRBD2 is a possible D gene (5 bases). The TCR comes from a woman between 18 and 29 years old in good health. The CDR3 loop reads CASSEGGDTQYF. CDR3 in DNA: TGTGCCAGCAGTGAAGGCGGGGATACGCAGTATTTT.